These 28 T cell receptor beta chains came from one sample sequenced in a study of naive and memory T cell subsets. TCR cDNA received a 3' ligated oligonucleotide that carried a UMI. The SP2 primer and nested alpha and beta constant region primers amplified ligated cDNA in four rounds. TCRdb re-analysed the 5' RACE reads in MiXCR, keeping a single row per CDR3 protein. In the table there are 58,000 or so distinct CDR3 sequences, 6% to 8.5% of which are singletons. The source of these receptors is a female donor in good health.

This clonotype was counted many times. The chain carries TRBV7-8 and TRBJ2-2, with 8 nucleotides matching TRBD1. J gave up 0 bases and V 8 bases, and 2 bases lay outside the gene matches. Germline V CDR1 and CDR2: SGHVS, FQNEAQ. The CDR3 is 14 amino acids. In DNA form, the CDR3 reads TGTGCCAGCGGGGACAGGTCGAACACCGGGGAGCTGTTTTTT. Translating it yields CASGDRSNTGELFF.

This clonotype was seen many times. The chain links TRBV5-4 to TRBJ2-3; no clear D. V shed 0 bases and J shed 1 base, with 12 bases lying between them. CDR3 length: 16 residues. Germline CDR1 is SGHNT and CDR2 is YYREEE (reference sequence). The CDR3 sequence is CASSLVLRRGTDTQYF. As DNA, the CDR3 is TGTGCCAGCAGCTTGGTTTTAAGACGGGGCACAGATACGCAGTATTTT.

J is TRBJ2-3 and V is TRBV20-1, with TRBD2 matching over 7 bases. The CDR3 extends over 15 amino acids. J was trimmed by 0 bases and V by 6 bases; bases with no gene match: 9. Looked up from germline, CDR1 is DFQATT and CDR2 is SNEGSKA (reference sequence). The CDR3 protein is CSATLWGGSTDTQYF. DNA for the CDR3: TGCAGTGCAACCCTCTGGGGGGGAAGCACAGATACGCAGTATTTT.

This clonotype was seen a few times. V gene TRBV19 combines with J gene TRBJ1-1; unclear D gene. Trimming removed 5 bases from V and 1 base from J, with 5 bases in between. The V gene's germline CDR1 is LNHDA and CDR2 SQIVND (reference sequence). The CDR3 loop spans 12 amino acids. In DNA, the CDR3 is TGTGCCAGTAGTGAGCAGAACACTGAAGCTTTCTTT. Its protein is CASSEQNTEAFF.

This clonotype has only a few counts. The gene calls are TRBV7-2 and TRBJ1-1; 7 nucleotides align to TRBD1. The CDR3 runs 16 residues. Germline V lookup: CDR1 SGHTA, CDR2 FQGNSA. Trimming took 5 bases from V and 1 from J; bases not matched to a gene: 10. CDR3 DNA: TGTGCCAGCAGCCCAACGACAGGGCAGGGGAACACTGAAGCTTTCTTT. Translation gives CASSPTTGQGNTEAFF. The full variable domain, rest sourced from reference TRBV7-2 and TRBJ1-1, is GAGVSQSPSNKVTEKGKDVELRCDPISGHTALYWYRQSLGQGLEFLIYFQGNSAPDKSGLPSDRFSAERTGGSVSTLTIQRTQQEDSAVYLCASSPTTGQGNTEAFFGQGTRLTVV.

This clonotype showed up many times. The gene calls are TRBV10-3 and TRBJ2-2, with D maybe TRBD1 (6 bases). With 8 bases removed from V and 0 bases from J, the gap between germline ends came to 16 bases. The CDR3 sequence is 16 residues long. Per the germline V gene, CDR1 is ENHRY and CDR2 is SYGVKD. The CDR3 reads CAIRRDILANTGELFF. CDR3 DNA: TGTGCCATCCGTCGGGACATCCTCGCGAACACCGGGGAGCTGTTTTTT.

The chain is built from TRBV12-3 or TRBV12-4 and TRBJ1-6; 7 nucleotides align to TRBD1. V lost 10 bases to trimming and J lost 1 base; unmatched junction nucleotides: 7. The CDR3 runs to 15 residues. The CDR3 reads CAIQEGASYNSPLHF. The CDR3 DNA follows: TGTGCCATCCAGGAGGGGGCTTCCTATAATTCACCCCTCCACTTT.

This clonotype was seen many times. The chain recombines TRBV6-2 or TRBV6-3 with TRBJ2-1, with 7 bases matching TRBD2. The germline CDR1 and CDR2 sequences are MNHEY and SVGEGT. CDR3 length: 15 amino acids. V was clipped by 2 bases and J by 6 bases; unmatched bases: 7. CDR3 bases: TGTGCCAGCAGTTACGGCGGGGGTCGCTCCAATGAGCAGTTCTTC. Translating it yields CASSYGGGRSNEQFF.

The sample holds many counts of this clonotype. The gene calls are TRBV2 and TRBJ2-2; 12 positions match TRBD1. This CDR3 is 14 amino acids long. The V gene's germline CDR1 is SNHLY and CDR2 FYNNEI. The junction had 3 bases not matched to a gene; V was cut back by 7 bases and J by 6 bases. CDR3 sequence: CASKGTGGSGELFF. The CDR3 DNA follows: TGTGCCAGCAAAGGGACAGGGGGCTCCGGGGAGCTGTTTTTT.

V gene TRBV19 combines with J gene TRBJ2-2; 13 bases align to TRBD2. The CDR3 has 19 residues. The ends lost 10 bases at V and 4 bases at J; junction bases unmatched: 18. Germline V lookup: CDR1 LNHDA, CDR2 SQIVND (reference sequence). Here the CDR3 DNA reads TGTGCCAACCATACCCCGGGACTAGCGGGGCCTCGAGGCACCGGGGAGCTGTTTTTT. Protein product: CANHTPGLAGPRGTGELFF.

In the case of this clonotype: At one end, the junction sequence differs from germline, possibly due to a read error. The V call is TRBV9, the J call TRBJ1-2; 8 bases are a match to TRBD1. CDR1 is SGDLS and CDR2 is YYNGEE in the germline V gene. The CDR3 loop spans 15 amino acids. This chain's CDR3 is CASSTQGASDYGDTF. The DNA for the CDR3 is TGTGCCAGCAGCACCCAGGGGGCCAGTGACTATGGCGACACCTTC. Variable domain in full (rest from reference TRBV9 and TRBJ1-2): DSGVTQTPKHLITATGQRVTLRCSPRSGDLSVYWYQQSLDQGLQFLIQYYNGEERAKGNILERFSAQQFPDLHSELNLSSLELGDSALYFCASSTQGASDYGDTFGSGTRLTVV.

The V call is TRBV2, the J call TRBJ1-5; no definite D call. The CDR3 is 13 residues long. CDR1 SNHLY and CDR2 FYNNEI come from the germline V gene. Between the trimmed V and J ends, which lost 5 bases and 3 bases, there was a span of 8 bases. The CDR3 DNA sequence: TGTGCCAGCAGTATGGAGGCCAATCAGCCCCAGCATTTT. It yields the protein CASSMEANQPQHF.

The table lists this clonotype with many counts. CDR3 sequence (DNA): TGTGCCAGCAGCGCTGGGGGGACAGCGAGCCCCATTCAGTACTTC. Encoded protein: CASSAGGTASPIQYF. The rearrangement uses TRBV7-2 and TRBJ2-4, with D possibly TRBD1 on 7 matching bases. The length of the CDR3 is 15 residues. Trimming cost V 5 bases and J 9 bases, with 20 bases left between them. Germline-derived CDR1 and CDR2 are SGHTA and FQGNSA.

The V and J genes are TRBV5-4 and TRBJ2-5; D is perhaps TRBD1 (7 bases). V was cut by 2 bases and J by 5 bases, with 16 bases left in between. CDR3 length: 15 amino acids. Germline V gene lookup returns CDR1 SGHNT and CDR2 YYREEE (reference sequence). In nucleotides, the CDR3 is TGTGCCAGCAGCTTTGGAGGGGGCGCCCCCGAGACCCAGTACTTC. It yields the protein CASSFGGGAPETQYF.

This clonotype came up a few times. The CDR3 is CSASRGASYNEQFF. CDR3 nucleotide sequence: TGCAGTGCTAGTAGGGGGGCCTCGTACAATGAGCAGTTCTTC. The chain carries TRBV20-1 and TRBJ2-1; D tentatively reads TRBD1 or TRBD2 (6 bases each). Deletions cut 3 bases from V and 4 bases from J, with 13 bases between. The CDR3 contains 14 residues. Germline loops: CDR1 DFQATT, CDR2 SNEGSKA (reference sequence).

This clonotype was counted only a few times. The rearrangement joins TRBV20-1 to TRBJ2-1; D is tentatively TRBD1 or TRBD2 (6 bases each). Germline values: CDR1 DFQATT, CDR2 SNEGSKA (reference sequence). This CDR3 has 15 amino acids. V was cut by 3 bases and J by 8 bases, with 20 bases left in between. CDR3 protein: CSASRGGGEPDEQFF. The CDR3 region has the DNA TGCAGTGCTAGCAGGGGAGGCGGGGAGCCCGATGAGCAGTTCTTC.

This rearrangement joins TRBV4-3 to TRBJ2-5, with D perhaps being TRBD1 or TRBD2 (6 bases each). The CDR3 totals 15 residues. Germline V gene sequence: CDR1 LGHNA, CDR2 YSLEER. Between the trimmed V and J ends, which lost 0 bases and 2 bases, there was a span of 10 bases. As DNA, the CDR3 is TGCGCCAGCAGCCAAGATGGGGGGCGTCAAGAGACCCAGTACTTC. Translated, it gives CASSQDGGRQETQYF.

In its sample, this clonotype was seen many times. The V call is TRBV7-9, the J call TRBJ1-2; D remains unclear. V lost 1 base, J lost 4 bases, and 7 bases lay in between. CDR3 length equals 13 residues. From germline, CDR1 is SEHNR and CDR2 FQNEAQ (reference sequence). In DNA, the CDR3 is TGTGCCAGCAGCTTAGGTGCCGGCTATGGCTACACCTTC. Its translation is CASSLGAGYGYTF.

This clonotype was found a few times. The chain employs TRBV5-1 and TRBJ1-6; D is uncertain. V lost 5 bases to trimming and J lost 9 bases, with 12 bases between them. The CDR3 has 13 amino acids. Germline CDR1 SGHRS, CDR2 YFSETQ. DNA of the CDR3: TGCGCCAGCAGTATTGGTCGAGGTTCACCCCTCCACTTT. Protein sequence: CASSIGRGSPLHF.

This clonotype appeared many times. The V and J genes are TRBV12-3 or TRBV12-4 and TRBJ2-1, with a tentative D call TRBD1 (6 bases). This CDR3 is built from 17 residues. V lost 5 bases, J lost 0 bases, and 17 bases lay in between. The CDR3 DNA sequence: TGTGCCAGCAGTCCACGCCGACAGGAGAGCTCCTACAATGAGCAGTTCTTC. The encoded protein is CASSPRRQESSYNEQFF.

This clonotype has more than one count but fewer than ten. The genes are TRBV4-2 and TRBJ2-7, with 10 bases matching TRBD1. With V trimmed by 2 bases and J by 2 bases, 3 bases remained unmatched. CDR1 is LGHNA, CDR2 YNFKEQ, per germline. The CDR3 extends over 15 amino acids. CDR3 bases: TGTGCCAGCAGCCAACGGACAGGGGGACCCTACGAGCAGTACTTC. Encoded protein: CASSQRTGGPYEQYF.

This clonotype was counted at least ten times. The chain is built from TRBV7-2 and TRBJ2-7; D gene unclear. The CDR3 extends over 15 amino acids. Germline-derived CDR1 and CDR2 are SGHTA and FQGNSA. Trimming pared 0 bases from V and 3 bases from J, leaving 12 bases between. This CDR3 reads CASSLAAVEFYEQYF. CDR3 sequence (DNA): TGTGCCAGCAGCTTAGCGGCCGTGGAGTTCTACGAGCAGTACTTC.

The table lists this clonotype with many counts. The DNA is omitted, as the CDR3 cannot be located on it reliably, and the CDR3 follows TCRdb's listing. The CDR3 region is CASSLFADGTF. J is TRBJ1-2 and V is TRBV5-5. The CDR3 has 11 amino acids, counting both end residues. In germline, CDR1 is SGHKS, CDR2 YYEKEE (reference sequence).

The genes are TRBV13 and TRBJ2-7; unclear D gene. Looked up from germline, CDR1 is PRHDT and CDR2 is FYEKMQ (reference sequence). V shed 5 bases and J shed 6 bases, with 11 bases lying between them. The CDR3 covers 12 residues. DNA for the CDR3: TGTGCCAGCAGCCCCAAAGGGTCCGAGCAGTACTTC. It yields the protein CASSPKGSEQYF.

This clonotype was seen ten or more times. The chain recombines TRBV28 with TRBJ1-4; D might be TRBD1 (6 bases). The V gene lost 8 bases and the J gene lost 0 bases, with 16 bases spanning the gap. This CDR3 comprises 16 residues. Germline assignment: CDR1 MDHEN and CDR2 SYDVKM. The CDR3, as DNA: TGTGCCAGCGGCCAGGGGATAGTTGCAACTAATGAAAAACTGTTTTTT. Protein sequence: CASGQGIVATNEKLFF.

This sequence joins TRBV5-1 and TRBJ2-7; D gene uncertain. Germline CDR1 reads SGHRS; CDR2 reads YFSETQ. V was cut by 7 bases and J by 6 bases, with 11 bases left in between. The CDR3 runs to 11 residues. CDR3 nucleotide sequence: TGCGCCAGCCGTTCTCGGGCCGAGCAGTACTTC. This encodes CASRSRAEQYF.

In this sample, this clonotype turned up many times. The V and J genes are TRBV30 and TRBJ1-2; D remains unclear. Germline V gives CDR1 GTSNPN, CDR2 SVGIG (reference sequence). The CDR3 is 15 amino acids. Deletions cut 0 bases from V and 7 bases from J, with 18 bases between. CDR3 DNA: TGTGCCTGGAGTGTAACGACGGGAGGCTTGGGTGGCTACACCTTC. Protein: CAWSVTTGGLGGYTF.

This clonotype was found a few times. The chain carries TRBV2 and TRBJ1-4, with D perhaps TRBD1 (6 bases). Germline CDR1 and CDR2: SNHLY and FYNNEI. The CDR3 runs to 16 residues. V was cut by 1 base and J by 0 bases, with 9 bases left in between. The CDR3 DNA follows: TGTGCCAGCAGTGAAGGTCCAGGGGCAACTAATGAAAAACTGTTTTTT. Amino acids: CASSEGPGATNEKLFF.